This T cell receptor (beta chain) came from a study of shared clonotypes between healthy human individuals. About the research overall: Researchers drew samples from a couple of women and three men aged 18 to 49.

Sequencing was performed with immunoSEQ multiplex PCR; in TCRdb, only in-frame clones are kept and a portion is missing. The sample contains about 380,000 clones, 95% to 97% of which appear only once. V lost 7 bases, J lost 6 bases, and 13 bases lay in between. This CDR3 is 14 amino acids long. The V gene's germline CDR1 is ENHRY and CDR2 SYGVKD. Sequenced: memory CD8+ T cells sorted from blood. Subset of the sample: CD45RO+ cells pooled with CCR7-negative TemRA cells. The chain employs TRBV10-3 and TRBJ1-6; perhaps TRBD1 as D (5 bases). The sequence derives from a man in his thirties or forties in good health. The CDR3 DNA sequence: TGTGCCATCACTTCCCCGGGGCCTAATTCACCCCTCCACTTT. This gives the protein CAITSPGPNSPLHF.